This TCR beta chain comes out of a study of human T cells and chemical hapten exposure. The wider study: DPC at 2% was the sensitizing agent, placed on roughly 2 cm by roughly 2 cm of upper inner arm skin.

The study, taken as a whole, reports: With DPC sensitization, TCRs exceeding 1 in 1000 frequency showed no change.

Concerning this clonotype: Its specificity is unknown.

The V end lost 7 bases, the J end lost 7 bases, and 19 bases lay between the germline ends. CDR1 is DFQATT, CDR2 SNEGSKA, per germline (reference sequence). The CDR3 runs to 13 residues. The library tagged each cDNA molecule with unique molecular identifiers. TCRdb called the RACE reads again in MiXCR, with one record for every CDR3 protein. The table shows hundreds of thousands of distinct CDR3 sequences, with roughly 6% occurring only once. Time point here: patch test 2, 6 weeks after DPC sensitization. Documented treatment: therapeutic diphenylcyclopropenone sensitization with weekly scalp DPC. Blood sampling occurred before each patch-test application.

The clonotype was recovered from a woman aged 18-29 years with alopecia areata. Some clones in this sample may be carry-over from other donors' samples. The sample in question was whole blood, obtained in connection with sensitization to the hapten diphenylcyclopropenone (DPC). V usage is TRBV20-1 and J usage is TRBJ1-2; D might be TRBD1 (5 bases). The CDR3 here is CSDSSQGDGGYTF. Here the CDR3 DNA reads TGCAGTGATAGCAGTCAGGGAGATGGTGGCTACACCTTC.